These T cell receptor beta chains were read from a single sample in a study of control samples from healthy donors and cancer patients. The method was immunoSEQ multiplex PCR; TCRdb's version includes in-frame clones alone and lacks a portion of them. This sample yields 35,000 to 55,000 clones, of which about 75% are seen a single time; approximately 17% belongs to the top ten. The sequencing sample was made of formalin-fixed, paraffin-embedded tissue. The source is a male donor with melanoma. Each CDR3 is given with its conserved first and last residue. Fields, in order: J gene, V gene, clone size, D gene, CDR3 length, CDR3 protein, CDR3 DNA. D genes are given only for firm matches. Only some rows state a clone size, as once, few, many or a class for expanded clones.

>TRBJ2-7|TRBV11-3|-|TRBD1|12
CANSMGQREQYF
TGTGCCAACAGCATGGGACAGAGGGAGCAGTACTTC
>TRBJ2-5|TRBV19|-|-|13
CASSIGREETQYF
TGTGCCAGTAGCATCGGTAGGGAAGAGACCCAGTACTTC
>TRBJ2-1|TRBV4-2|many|-|16
CASSQDQSGGENEQFF
TGTGCCAGCAGCCAAGATCAGTCAGGGGGGGAGAATGAGCAGTTCTTC
>TRBJ1-3|TRBV14|-|-|13
CASSQSGGNTIYF
TGTGCCAGCAGCCAAAGCGGTGGAAACACCATATATTTT
>TRBJ2-7|TRBV7-3|-|-|13
CASSPPGSYEQYF
TGTGCCAGCAGCCCCCCAGGCTCCTACGAGCAGTACTTC
>TRBJ2-7|TRBV6-5|once|TRBD1|14
CASSYSMQGDEQYF
TGTGCCAGCAGTTACTCGATGCAGGGGGACGAGCAGTACTTC
>TRBJ2-6|TRBV10-3|-|-|17
CAIRTGTPYSGANVLTF
TGTGCCATCAGGACCGGGACACCATACTCTGGGGCCAACGTCCTGACTTTC
>TRBJ1-5|TRBV2|few|TRBD1|13
CASSNKPGQGMNF
TGTGCCAGCAGCAATAAACCGGGACAGGGCATGAATTTT
>TRBJ2-3|TRBV5-6|-|TRBD2|16
CASSLDIAGAGGTQYF
TGTGCCAGCAGCTTGGATATAGCGGGCGCAGGAGGGACGCAGTATTTT
>TRBJ1-1|TRBV19|few|-|12
CASRTWNTEAFF
TGTGCCAGTAGGACTTGGAACACTGAAGCTTTCTTT
>TRBJ2-1|TRBV9|-|TRBD1|14
CASSPGQGYNEQFF
TGTGCCAGCAGCCCGGGACAGGGGTACAATGAGCAGTTCTTC
>TRBJ2-7|TRBV15|once|-|14
CATSREAHSYEQYF
TGTGCCACCAGCAGAGAAGCCCACTCCTACGAGCAGTACTTC
>TRBJ2-2|TRBV18|-|-|13
CASSPRGSGELFF
TGTGCCAGCTCACCCAGGGGATCCGGGGAGCTGTTTTTT
>TRBJ2-7|TRBV7-2|-|TRBD2|18
CASSSRTSGRQGAYEQYF
TGTGCCAGCAGCTCTAGGACTAGCGGGAGGCAGGGGGCCTACGAGCAGTACTTC
>TRBJ1-1|TRBV11-2|few|-|16
CASSRQGLAMNTEAFF
TGTGCCAGCAGCCGCCAGGGACTCGCAATGAACACTGAAGCTTTCTTT
>TRBJ2-1|TRBV7-9|-|-|16
CASSPRPALTYNEQFF
TGTGCCAGCAGCCCCCGCCCAGCGCTCACCTACAATGAGCAGTTCTTC
>TRBJ2-3|TRBV4-1|-|TRBD1|17
CASSQDWHRGSTDTQYF
TGCGCCAGCAGCCAAGATTGGCACAGGGGTAGCACAGATACGCAGTATTTT
>TRBJ2-1|TRBV5-1|once|TRBD2|15
CASSPGTSSNQKEFF
TGCGCCAGCAGCCCGGGGACTAGCTCAAATCAAAAGGAGTTCTTC
>TRBJ1-3|TRBV6-5|once|-|11
CASIRGDTIYF
TGTGCCAGCATCAGGGGAGACACCATATATTTT
>TRBJ1-4|TRBV27|-|-|13
CASSAGMDEKLFF
TGTGCCAGCAGTGCAGGAATGGATGAAAAACTGTTTTTT
>TRBJ2-1|TRBV6-1|-|-|17
CASSEAPSGLAYNEQFF
TGTGCCAGCAGTGAAGCGCCCAGCGGGCTGGCCTACAATGAGCAGTTCTTC
>TRBJ2-7|TRBV10-1|-|TRBD2|14
CASSPTSGGYEQYF
TGCGCCAGCAGTCCGACTAGCGGAGGCTACGAGCAGTACTTC
>TRBJ2-3|TRBV28|-|TRBD2|16
CASSFLTSGRTDTQYF
TGTGCCAGCAGTTTCCTCACTAGCGGGAGAACCGATACGCAGTATTTT
>TRBJ2-5|TRBV9|few|TRBD1|16
CASSVGGQGRFETQYF
TGTGCCAGCAGCGTAGGTGGACAGGGGAGGTTCGAGACCCAGTACTTC
>TRBJ1-4|TRBV19|-|-|15
CASSVTGKGNEKLFF
TGTGCCAGTAGTGTCACAGGGAAGGGTAATGAAAAACTGTTTTTT
>TRBJ2-7|TRBV5-4|-|-|12
CASRDELGEQYF
TGTGCCAGCAGGGATGAATTGGGCGAACAGTACTTC
>TRBJ2-3|TRBV5-1|-|-|14
CASSTDRLQDTQYF
TGCGCCAGCAGCACCGACAGGCTCCAGGATACGCAGTATTTT
>TRBJ2-2|TRBV27|-|-|17
CASSLKMAQGRVGELFF
TGTGCCAGCAGTTTAAAGATGGCGCAGGGGAGAGTCGGGGAGCTGTTTTTT
>TRBJ1-4|TRBV9|-|-|15
CASSVVWEANEKLFF
TGTGCCAGCAGCGTAGTGTGGGAGGCGAATGAAAAACTGTTTTTT
>TRBJ1-3|TRBV3-1/TRBV3-2|-|TRBD1|14
CASSDNRGGNTIYF
TGTGCCAGCAGCGATAACAGGGGAGGAAACACCATATATTTT
>TRBJ1-5|TRBV19|once|-|16
CASSYPGGGSNQPQHF
TGTGCCAGTAGTTATCCTGGGGGCGGTAGCAATCAGCCCCAGCATTTT
>TRBJ1-2|TRBV5-1|-|TRBD1|15
CASSPQGSYTYGYTF
TGCGCCAGCAGCCCACAGGGGTCCTATACCTATGGCTATACCTTC
>TRBJ1-1|TRBV9|-|-|13
CASSVSLNTEAFF
TGTGCCAGCAGCGTTTCTCTGAACACTGAAGCTTTCTTT
>TRBJ2-3|TRBV28|-|TRBD2|17
CASSLLGLAGGPDTQYF
TGTGCCAGCAGTTTATTGGGACTAGCGGGAGGGCCAGATACGCAGTATTTT
>TRBJ2-3|TRBV6-1|-|-|17
CASSEEVLANSNQPQYF
TGTGCCAGCAGTGAAGAGGTTCTGGCCAATAGCAATCAGCCCCAGTATTTT
>TRBJ2-7|TRBV28|-|TRBD1|16
CASSFSRTGLPDEQYF
TGTGCCAGCAGTTTTTCCAGGACAGGCCTCCCTGACGAGCAGTACTTC
>TRBJ2-1|TRBV9|-|-|17
CASSPRIGQSSYNEQFF
TGTGCCAGCAGCCCTCGTATAGGCCAGAGCTCCTACAATGAGCAGTTCTTC
>TRBJ1-4|TRBV6-5|-|-|14
CASSWTRSNEKLFF
TGTGCCAGCTCATGGACGCGGTCTAATGAAAAACTGTTTTTT
>TRBJ1-6|TRBV28|-|-|14
CASSLQGRNSPLHF
TGTGCCAGCAGTCTGCAGGGTCGTAATTCACCCCTCCACTTT
>TRBJ1-2|TRBV27|-|-|13
CASSLTGNYGYTF
TGTGCCAGCAGTTTAACAGGGAACTATGGCTACACCTTC
>TRBJ2-7|TRBV6-5|-|-|12
CASIQGSYEQYF
TGTGCCAGCATACAGGGCTCCTACGAGCAGTACTTC
>TRBJ2-1|TRBV28|-|-|15
CASSFRPSSTNEQFF
TGTGCCAGCAGTTTTAGGCCGAGCTCCACCAATGAGCAGTTCTTC
>TRBJ2-1|TRBV10-3|-|TRBD2|18
CAIVDGSTSGRRYNEQFF
TGTGCCATCGTGGACGGCTCTACTAGCGGAAGAAGATACAATGAGCAGTTCTTC
>TRBJ2-7|TRBV12-3/TRBV12-4|-|-|12
CASSLHGYEQYF
TGTGCCAGCAGTTTACATGGTTACGAGCAGTACTTC
>TRBJ2-1|TRBV20-1|-|TRBD2|14
CSASKTSGRNEQFF
TGCAGTGCTAGTAAAACTAGCGGGAGGAATGAGCAGTTCTTC
>TRBJ1-4|TRBV7-9|-|-|17
CASSSGAAGATNEKLFF
TGTGCCAGCAGCTCAGGGGCCGCAGGCGCAACTAATGAAAAACTGTTTTTT
>TRBJ2-7|TRBV1|-|-|14
CTSRPWAGPYEQYF
TGCACCTCTCGACCGTGGGCAGGGCCCTACGAGCAGTACTTC
>TRBJ2-3|TRBV4-1|-|TRBD1|15
CASSQERQGADTQYF
TGCGCCAGCAGCCAAGAGCGACAGGGGGCAGATACGCAGTATTTT
>TRBJ1-5|TRBV10-1|-|-|15
CASLPRDGPSRPQHF
TGCGCCAGCCTACCCCGGGACGGACCTTCGCGACCCCAGCATTTT